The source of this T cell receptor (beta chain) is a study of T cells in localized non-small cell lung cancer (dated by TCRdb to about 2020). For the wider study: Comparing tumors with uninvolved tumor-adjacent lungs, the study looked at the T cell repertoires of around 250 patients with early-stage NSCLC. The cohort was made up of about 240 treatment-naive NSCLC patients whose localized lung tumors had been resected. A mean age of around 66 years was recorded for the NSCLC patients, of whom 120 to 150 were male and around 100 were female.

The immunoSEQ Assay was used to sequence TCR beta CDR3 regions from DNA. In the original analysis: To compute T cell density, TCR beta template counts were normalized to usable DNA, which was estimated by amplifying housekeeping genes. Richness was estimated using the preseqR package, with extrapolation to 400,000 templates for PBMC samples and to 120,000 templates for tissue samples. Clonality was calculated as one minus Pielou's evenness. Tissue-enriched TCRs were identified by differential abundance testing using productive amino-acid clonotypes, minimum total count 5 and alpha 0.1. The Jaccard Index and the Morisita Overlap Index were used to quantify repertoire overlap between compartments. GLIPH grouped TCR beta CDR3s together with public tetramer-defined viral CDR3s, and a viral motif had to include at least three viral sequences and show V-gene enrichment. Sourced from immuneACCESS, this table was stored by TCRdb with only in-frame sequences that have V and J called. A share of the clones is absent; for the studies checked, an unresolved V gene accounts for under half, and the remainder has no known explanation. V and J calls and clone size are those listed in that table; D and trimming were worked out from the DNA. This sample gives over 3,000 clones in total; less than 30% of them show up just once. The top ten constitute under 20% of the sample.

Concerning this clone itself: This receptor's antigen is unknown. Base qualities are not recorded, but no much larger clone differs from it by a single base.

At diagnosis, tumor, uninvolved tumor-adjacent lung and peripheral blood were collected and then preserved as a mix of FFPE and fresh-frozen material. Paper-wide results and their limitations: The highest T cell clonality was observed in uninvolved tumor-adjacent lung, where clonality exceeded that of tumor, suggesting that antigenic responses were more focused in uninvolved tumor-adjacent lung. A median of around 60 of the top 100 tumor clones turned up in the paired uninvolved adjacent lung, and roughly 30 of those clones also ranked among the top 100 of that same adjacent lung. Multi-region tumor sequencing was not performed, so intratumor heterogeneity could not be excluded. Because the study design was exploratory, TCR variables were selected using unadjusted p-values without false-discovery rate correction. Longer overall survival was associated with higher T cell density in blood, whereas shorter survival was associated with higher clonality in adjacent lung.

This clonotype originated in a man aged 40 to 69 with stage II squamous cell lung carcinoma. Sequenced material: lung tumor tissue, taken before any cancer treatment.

The CDR3 here reads CASKSGAFYNEQFF. In nucleotides, the sequence is TGTGCCAGTAAATCCGGGGCCTTCTACAATGAGCAGTTCTTC. The chain links TRBV19 with TRBJ2-1; the D gene is perhaps TRBD1 or TRBD2, each of them matching over 5 bases. Relative to germline, V is 7 bases shorter and J is 3 bases shorter, with 13 bases between their ends. The germline V gene (reference sequence) provides CDR1 LNHDA and CDR2 SQIVND. The CDR3 has 14 amino acids, counting the end cysteine and phenylalanine. Here the CDR3 DNA is all that survives: 42 bases in frame from base 1.